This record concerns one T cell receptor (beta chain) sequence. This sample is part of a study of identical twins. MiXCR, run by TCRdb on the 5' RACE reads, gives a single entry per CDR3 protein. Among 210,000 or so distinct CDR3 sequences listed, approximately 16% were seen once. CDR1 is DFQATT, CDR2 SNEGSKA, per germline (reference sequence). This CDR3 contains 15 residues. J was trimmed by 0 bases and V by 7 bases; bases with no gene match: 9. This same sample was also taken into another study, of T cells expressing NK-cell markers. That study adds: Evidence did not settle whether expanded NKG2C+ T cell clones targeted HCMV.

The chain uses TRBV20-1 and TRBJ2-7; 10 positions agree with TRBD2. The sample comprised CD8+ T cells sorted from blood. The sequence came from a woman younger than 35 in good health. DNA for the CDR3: TGCAGTGGAACCCTCAGGACTAGCGGCTCCTACGAGCAGTACTTC. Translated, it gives CSGTLRTSGSYEQYF.